These 5 T cell receptor beta chains came from one sample sequenced in a study of cytomegalovirus exposure and HLA in healthy donors. Researchers ran the PCR with 60 Vbeta and 13 Jbeta primers. Generated by immunoSEQ multiplex PCR, the TCRdb table keeps only in-frame clones and is missing some. The sample includes 75,000 to 90,000 clones, under 85% of them seen just once. Material: PBMCs. These receptors all come from a middle-aged woman in good health and CMV-seropositive.

The chain employs TRBV27 and TRBJ1-4; TRBD1 agrees at 11 bases. The V and J ends lost 5 bases and 8 bases, in that order; junction bases with no gene match: 10. CDR1 and CDR2 (germline): MNHEY, SMNVEV (reference sequence). The CDR3 consists of 16 residues. The CDR3 nucleotides read TGTGCCAGCAGTGAGGGGACAGGGGGACTTCGCGAAAAACTGTTTTTT. Translated: CASSEGTGGLREKLFF.

The CDR3 sequence is CASSLPTSGSSYEQYF. In DNA, the CDR3 is TGCGCCAGCAGCCTTCCAACTAGCGGAAGCTCCTACGAGCAGTACTTC. The genes are TRBV5-1 and TRBJ2-7; 8 nucleotides line up with TRBD2. J was trimmed by 0 bases and V by 4 bases; bases with no gene match: 9. Germline V CDR1 and CDR2: SGHRS, YFSETQ. The CDR3 extends over 16 amino acids.

The rearrangement links TRBV6-4 to TRBJ2-1, with 8 nucleotides matching TRBD2. The CDR3 has 15 amino acids. The germline V gene encodes CDR1 MRHNA and CDR2 SNTAGT. The V segment lost 3 bases and the J segment 2 bases; nucleotides outside the gene matches: 3. CDR3 DNA: TGTGCCAGCAGTGAGGAAGCGGGAGCCTACAATGAGCAGTTCTTC. It is translated as CASSEEAGAYNEQFF.

The V and J genes are TRBV7-9 and TRBJ2-3; possible D gene TRBD2, 6 bases. Germline V gene lookup returns CDR1 SEHNR and CDR2 FQNEAQ (reference sequence). The CDR3 is 15 residues long. V was cut by 6 bases and J by 0 bases, with 13 bases left in between. Written as DNA, the CDR3 is TGTGCCAGCAGTTTACCCGGGACTAGCACAGATACGCAGTATTTT. Its translation is CASSLPGTSTDTQYF.

A few counts support this clone. The chain joins TRBV28 to TRBJ1-1; D is unresolved. The V end was cut by 3 bases, the J end by 7 bases, with 9 bases between. Germline CDR1 reads MDHEN; CDR2 reads SYDVKM. The CDR3 loop spans 12 amino acids. This CDR3 reads CASSFSGLEAFF. DNA for the CDR3: TGTGCCAGCAGTTTCTCTGGGCTTGAAGCTTTCTTT.